The TCR beta chain under discussion was sequenced for a study of blood T cells in healthy people across ages. For the study at large: The capture of about one barcoded beta molecule per two T cells was achieved by template switching.

Germline V lookup: CDR1 SGHTS, CDR2 YDEGEE. V lost 2 bases, J lost 2 bases, and 14 bases lay in between. CDR3 length: 15 amino acids. Next came a second PCR, run for about 7 to 12 cycles, which used a sample-barcoded 5' primer along with a J-beta primer mix. TCRdb redid the calling of the 5' RACE reads with MiXCR, one entry per CDR3 protein. The repertoire holds approximately 1,000,000 distinct CDR3 sequences, 40% to 50% seen once, with approximately 17% in the top ten. Sequences were obtained from blood. This chain links TRBV5-8 with TRBJ2-7; D is unclear. The TCR comes from a woman in her sixties or seventies in good health. CDR3 protein: CASSLGFGRTYEQYF. The CDR3 DNA follows: TGTGCCAGCAGCTTAGGTTTCGGCAGAACCTACGAGCAGTACTTC.